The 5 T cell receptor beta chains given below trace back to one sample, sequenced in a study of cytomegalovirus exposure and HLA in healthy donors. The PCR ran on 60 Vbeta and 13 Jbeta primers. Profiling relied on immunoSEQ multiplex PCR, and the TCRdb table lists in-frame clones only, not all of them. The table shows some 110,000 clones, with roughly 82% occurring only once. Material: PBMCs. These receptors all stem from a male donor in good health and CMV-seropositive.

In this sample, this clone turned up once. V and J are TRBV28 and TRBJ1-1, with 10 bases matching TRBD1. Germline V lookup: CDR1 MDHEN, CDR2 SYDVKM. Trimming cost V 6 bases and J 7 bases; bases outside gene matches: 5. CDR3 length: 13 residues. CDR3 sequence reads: CASRGGTGDEAFF. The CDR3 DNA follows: TGTGCCAGCAGGGGGGGGACAGGGGATGAAGCTTTCTTT.

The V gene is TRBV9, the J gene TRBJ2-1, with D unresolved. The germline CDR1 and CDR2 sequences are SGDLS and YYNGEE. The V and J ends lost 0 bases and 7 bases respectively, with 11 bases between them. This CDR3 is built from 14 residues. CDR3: CASSVAHSRNEQFF. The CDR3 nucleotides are TGTGCCAGCAGCGTAGCGCACAGCAGGAATGAGCAGTTCTTC.

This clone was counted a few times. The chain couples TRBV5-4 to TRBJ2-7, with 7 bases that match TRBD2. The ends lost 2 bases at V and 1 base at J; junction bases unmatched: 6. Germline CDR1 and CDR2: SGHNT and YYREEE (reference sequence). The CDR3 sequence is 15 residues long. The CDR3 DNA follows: TGTGCCAGCAGCTTCGAGGGAGGGCCTTCCTACGAGCAGTACTTC. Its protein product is CASSFEGGPSYEQYF.

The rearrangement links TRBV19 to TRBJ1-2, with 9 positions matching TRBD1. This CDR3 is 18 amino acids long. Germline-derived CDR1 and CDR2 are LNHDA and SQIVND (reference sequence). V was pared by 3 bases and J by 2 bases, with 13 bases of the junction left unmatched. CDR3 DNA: TGTGCCAGTAGTATGGATTCGTCCGGGACAGGGCTAAACTATGGCTACACCTTC. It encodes CASSMDSSGTGLNYGYTF.

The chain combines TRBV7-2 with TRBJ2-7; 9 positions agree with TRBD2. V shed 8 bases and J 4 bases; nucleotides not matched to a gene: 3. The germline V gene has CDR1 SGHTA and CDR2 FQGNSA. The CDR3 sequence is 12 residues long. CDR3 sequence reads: CASRREGYEQYF. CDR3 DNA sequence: TGTGCCAGCCGGCGGGAGGGGTACGAGCAGTACTTC.